What follows describes a single T cell receptor (beta chain). What this receptor recognizes is not known. Base qualities are missing; no much larger clone stands one base away. TCR beta CDR3 regions were sequenced from DNA using the immunoSEQ Assay. Per the source publication's procedure: T cell density was computed as TCR beta template counts normalized to usable DNA estimated by amplifying housekeeping genes. The preseqR package was used to estimate richness by extrapolating to 400,000 templates for PBMC samples and to 120,000 templates for tissue samples. Clonality was defined as one minus Pielou's evenness. Tissue-enriched TCRs were identified through differential abundance testing performed on productive amino-acid clonotypes, with a minimum total count of 5 and an alpha of 0.1. Repertoire overlap between compartments was quantified with the Jaccard Index and Morisita Overlap Index. GLIPH grouped TCR beta CDR3s together with public tetramer-defined viral CDR3s, and a viral motif had to include at least three viral sequences and also show V-gene enrichment. TCRdb carries this immuneACCESS record with in-frame sequences only. Its versions omit some clonotypes, under half of them owing to an unresolved V gene in the studies checked, with the rest unexplained. That table supplies the V and J calls and clone size; D and trimming were determined from the DNA. Within this sample are 50,000 to 75,000 clones, with roughly 90% of them counted one time only. Of the sample, 20% to 25% is held by the ten largest clones.

The sample originates from a study of T cells in localized non-small cell lung cancer (dated by TCRdb to about 2020). Broadly, across the study: Comparing tumors with uninvolved tumor-adjacent lungs, the study looked at the T cell repertoires of 220 or so patients with early-stage NSCLC. The cohort comprised roughly 240 treatment-naïve NSCLC patients with resected, localized lung tumors. The mean age of the NSCLC patients was roughly 63 years, with 130 or so men and 85 to 110 women.

At diagnosis, tumor, uninvolved tumor-adjacent lung and peripheral blood were collected and then preserved as a mix of FFPE and fresh-frozen material. For TCR repertoire profiling, blood samples were analyzed in the form of peripheral blood mononuclear cells. The CDR3 runs 14 amino acids, cysteine and phenylalanine included. The sequence is cut down to CDR3 DNA, 42 bases in frame from base 1. Reading the germline V gene gives CDR1 MDHEN and CDR2 SYDVKM. Cut back by 6 bases and 6 bases, the V and J ends lie 18 bases apart. Study-level results and caveats: The highest T cell clonality was observed in uninvolved tumor-adjacent lung, where clonality exceeded that of tumor, suggesting that antigenic responses were more focused in uninvolved tumor-adjacent lung. Because multi-region tumor sequencing was not done, intratumor heterogeneity could not be ruled out. A median of 57 of the top 100 tumor clones turned up in the paired uninvolved adjacent lung, and 28 of those clones also ranked among the top 100 of that same adjacent lung. Since the design was exploratory, TCR variables were selected using unadjusted p-values with no false-discovery rate correction. Higher T cell density in blood was associated with longer overall survival, whereas higher clonality in adjacent lung was associated with shorter survival.

The receptor comes from a man between 35 and 75 years old with stage I squamous cell lung carcinoma. Rearrangement joined TRBV28 to TRBJ2-7; the D gene is possibly TRBD1 or TRBD2, with 5 bases matching each. Material: peripheral blood, obtained before any cancer treatment. The bases are TGTGCCAGCAGGCTGGGACGGGCAGGAGCCGAGCAGTACTTC. Its product reads: CASRLGRAGAEQYF. With the portions outside the CDR3 filled from the reference TRBV28 and TRBJ2-7 genes, the complete variable region becomes DVKVTQSSRYLVKRTGEKVFLECVQDMDHENMFWYRQDPGLGLRLIYFSYDVKMKEKGDIPEGYSVSREKKERFSLILESASTNQTSMYLCASRLGRAGAEQYFGPGTRLTVT.